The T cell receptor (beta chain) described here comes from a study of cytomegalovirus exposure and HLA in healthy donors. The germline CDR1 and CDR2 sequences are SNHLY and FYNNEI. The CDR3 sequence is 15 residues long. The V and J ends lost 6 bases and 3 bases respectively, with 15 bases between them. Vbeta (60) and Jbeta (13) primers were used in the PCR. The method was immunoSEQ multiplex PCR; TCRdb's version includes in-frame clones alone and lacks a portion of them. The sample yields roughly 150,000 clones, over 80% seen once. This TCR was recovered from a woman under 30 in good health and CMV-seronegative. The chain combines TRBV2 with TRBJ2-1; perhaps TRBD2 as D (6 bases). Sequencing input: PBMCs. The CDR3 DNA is TGTGCCAGCAGGGGGGATCTCGGGGGCTACAATGAGCAGTTCTTC. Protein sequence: CASRGDLGGYNEQFF.